A selection of T cell receptor beta chains follows, all from one sample in a study of HIV-infected children after antiretroviral therapy interruption. TCRdb independently ran MiXCR on the 3' RACE reads; one entry per CDR3 protein. The data show about 89,000 distinct CDR3 sequences, roughly 6.4% seen once. This specimen consisted of CD45RA+ CD4+ T cells from PBMCs, pooled from several time points, obtained from a donor given antiretroviral therapy, either interrupted or continuous. All receptors come from a pool of human donors with HIV. Both conserved end residues are part of each CDR3. A D gene is named only where the DNA matches it firmly. Expanded clones are given a class, and other clones once, few, many or no size at all.

abundance: many
v_gene: TRBV25-1
j_gene: TRBJ1-6
d_gene: NA
CDR3aa: CASSEANSPLHF
CDR3nt: TGTGCCAGCAGTGAGGCGAATTCACCCCTCCACTTT

abundance: NA
v_gene: TRBV7-2
j_gene: TRBJ2-3
d_gene: TRBD2
CDR3aa: CASSFSDGDYTDTQYF
CDR3nt: TGTGCCAGCAGCTTCTCCGATGGGGACTACACAGATACGCAGTATTTT

abundance: many
v_gene: TRBV24-1
j_gene: TRBJ2-3
d_gene: TRBD2
CDR3aa: CATSDHPGGVTDTQYF
CDR3nt: TGTGCCACCAGTGACCACCCGGGGGGGGTCACAGATACGCAGTATTTT

abundance: many
v_gene: TRBV7-9
j_gene: TRBJ2-7
d_gene: NA
CDR3aa: CASSAYGGTHQYEQYF
CDR3nt: TGTGCCAGCAGCGCCTACGGGGGCACCCACCAATACGAGCAGTACTTC

abundance: few
v_gene: TRBV7-3
j_gene: TRBJ2-6
d_gene: NA
CDR3aa: CASSGSGANVLTF
CDR3nt: TGTGCCAGCAGTGGATCTGGGGCCAACGTCCTGACTTTC

abundance: many
v_gene: TRBV3-1
j_gene: TRBJ1-4
d_gene: NA
CDR3aa: CASTPGLTNEKLFF
CDR3nt: TGTGCCAGCACGCCGGGACTGACTAATGAAAAACTGTTTTTT

abundance: few
v_gene: TRBV4-1
j_gene: TRBJ2-5
d_gene: TRBD2
CDR3aa: CASSRTSGVRYQETQYF
CDR3nt: TGCGCCAGCAGTCGGACTAGCGGGGTGCGCTACCAAGAGACCCAGTACTTC

abundance: many
v_gene: TRBV6-4
j_gene: TRBJ1-2
d_gene: NA
CDR3aa: CASLPAHLRRADYGYTF
CDR3nt: TGTGCCAGCCTTCCCGCACACCTCCGCCGGGCTGACTATGGCTACACCTTC

abundance: many
v_gene: TRBV20-1
j_gene: TRBJ2-7
d_gene: TRBD2
CDR3aa: CSAEDSGGSYEQYF
CDR3nt: TGCAGTGCGGAAGATAGCGGGGGCTCCTACGAGCAGTACTTC

abundance: NA
v_gene: TRBV7-2
j_gene: TRBJ1-2
d_gene: NA
CDR3aa: CASSHSDSNYGYTF
CDR3nt: TGTGCCAGCAGTCATTCGGACAGCAACTATGGCTACACCTTC

abundance: NA
v_gene: TRBV23-1
j_gene: TRBJ1-5
d_gene: NA
CDR3aa: CASSPNDSNQPQHF
CDR3nt: TGCGCCAGCAGTCCCAACGATAGCAATCAGCCCCAGCATTTT

abundance: NA
v_gene: TRBV20-1
j_gene: TRBJ2-7
d_gene: NA
CDR3aa: CSAARELLHEQYF
CDR3nt: TGCAGTGCAGCCCGGGAGCTGCTCCACGAGCAGTACTTC

abundance: many
v_gene: TRBV5-4
j_gene: TRBJ2-1
d_gene: TRBD1
CDR3aa: CASSPSPTGESYNEQFF
CDR3nt: TGTGCCAGCAGCCCCTCGCCGACAGGGGAATCCTACAATGAGCAGTTCTTC

abundance: NA
v_gene: TRBV6-5
j_gene: TRBJ1-1
d_gene: TRBD1
CDR3aa: CASSRNTGQGIRGANTEAFF
CDR3nt: TGTGCCAGCAGTCGTAACACAGGACAGGGGATCCGAGGTGCAAACACTGAAGCTTTCTTT

abundance: many
v_gene: TRBV5-6
j_gene: TRBJ2-6
d_gene: TRBD2
CDR3aa: CASKAGRAGANVLTF
CDR3nt: TGTGCCAGCAAAGCGGGAAGAGCTGGGGCCAACGTCCTGACTTTC

abundance: many
v_gene: TRBV6-5
j_gene: TRBJ1-3
d_gene: NA
CDR3aa: CASSFPPGNTIYF
CDR3nt: TGTGCCAGCAGTTTCCCGCCTGGAAACACCATATATTTT

abundance: many
v_gene: TRBV5-1
j_gene: TRBJ2-1
d_gene: NA
CDR3aa: CASSFRENEQFF
CDR3nt: TGCGCCAGCAGTTTCCGGGAGAATGAGCAGTTCTTC

abundance: many
v_gene: TRBV20-1
j_gene: TRBJ2-3
d_gene: NA
CDR3aa: CSASAIVGVLPSTDTQYF
CDR3nt: TGCAGTGCTAGTGCTATCGTAGGGGTCCTTCCTAGCACAGATACGCAGTATTTT

abundance: many
v_gene: TRBV10-3
j_gene: TRBJ2-6
d_gene: NA
CDR3aa: CAISAGANVLTF
CDR3nt: TGTGCCATCAGTGCTGGGGCCAACGTCCTGACTTTC

abundance: many
v_gene: TRBV18
j_gene: TRBJ2-1
d_gene: NA
CDR3aa: CASSPLEINEQFF
CDR3nt: TGTGCCAGCTCACCACTAGAAATCAATGAGCAGTTCTTC

abundance: many
v_gene: TRBV9
j_gene: TRBJ1-1
d_gene: NA
CDR3aa: CASSPFQGNTEAFF
CDR3nt: TGTGCCAGCAGCCCGTTTCAGGGGAACACTGAAGCTTTCTTT

abundance: few
v_gene: TRBV18
j_gene: TRBJ2-3
d_gene: NA
CDR3aa: CASSKQGDTQYF
CDR3nt: TGTGCCAGCTCGAAACAGGGCGATACGCAGTATTTT

abundance: many
v_gene: TRBV7-9
j_gene: TRBJ2-4
d_gene: NA
CDR3aa: CASSARTSIQYF
CDR3nt: TGTGCCAGCAGCGCCCGGACGTCGATTCAGTACTTC

abundance: many
v_gene: TRBV5-6
j_gene: TRBJ1-1
d_gene: NA
CDR3aa: CASSPAPGRDTEAFF
CDR3nt: TGTGCCAGCAGCCCTGCTCCGGGACGGGACACTGAAGCTTTCTTT

abundance: many
v_gene: TRBV7-6
j_gene: TRBJ1-4
d_gene: NA
CDR3aa: CASSTSQGINEKLFF
CDR3nt: TGTGCCAGCAGCACATCCCAGGGGATTAATGAAAAACTGTTTTTT

abundance: many
v_gene: TRBV27
j_gene: TRBJ1-2
d_gene: NA
CDR3aa: CASRGVSPRSALYGYTF
CDR3nt: TGTGCCAGCAGAGGTGTATCTCCGCGCAGTGCCTTATATGGCTACACCTTC

abundance: NA
v_gene: TRBV28
j_gene: TRBJ1-6
d_gene: NA
CDR3aa: CASMGASQNNSPLHF
CDR3nt: TGTGCCAGCATGGGGGCATCGCAGAATAATTCACCCCTCCACTTT

abundance: few
v_gene: TRBV12-3/TRBV12-4
j_gene: TRBJ1-4
d_gene: TRBD1
CDR3aa: CASSPQGGRVKEKLFF
CDR3nt: TGTGCCAGCAGCCCTCAGGGGGGGCGGGTTAAGGAAAAACTGTTTTTT

abundance: many
v_gene: TRBV11-2
j_gene: TRBJ1-2
d_gene: NA
CDR3aa: CASSLDRGYTF
CDR3nt: TGTGCCAGCAGCTTAGATCGGGGCTACACCTTC

abundance: few
v_gene: TRBV3-1
j_gene: TRBJ2-4
d_gene: NA
CDR3aa: CASSQDGRWLAKNIQYF
CDR3nt: TGTGCCAGCAGCCAAGACGGGCGTTGGCTAGCCAAAAACATTCAGTACTTC

abundance: many
v_gene: TRBV5-1
j_gene: TRBJ1-5
d_gene: NA
CDR3aa: CASSLGGGSDQPQHF
CDR3nt: TGCGCCAGCAGCTTGGGAGGAGGTAGCGATCAGCCCCAGCATTTT

abundance: many
v_gene: TRBV6-6
j_gene: TRBJ2-7
d_gene: NA
CDR3aa: CASSDLPGPKRDEQYF
CDR3nt: TGTGCCAGCAGTGACCTCCCGGGGCCAAAAAGGGACGAGCAGTACTTC

abundance: few
v_gene: TRBV20-1
j_gene: TRBJ2-1
d_gene: TRBD2
CDR3aa: CSAQASWGGDEQFF
CDR3nt: TGCAGTGCCCAAGCTAGCTGGGGGGGTGATGAGCAGTTCTTC

abundance: many
v_gene: TRBV6-4
j_gene: TRBJ2-1
d_gene: NA
CDR3aa: CASRAGRVGEQFF
CDR3nt: TGTGCCAGCAGGGCAGGGAGAGTCGGGGAGCAGTTCTTC

abundance: many
v_gene: TRBV5-1
j_gene: TRBJ1-1
d_gene: TRBD1
CDR3aa: CASRNRGSDTEAFF
CDR3nt: TGCGCCAGCAGAAACAGGGGTTCGGACACTGAAGCTTTCTTT

abundance: NA
v_gene: TRBV5-1
j_gene: TRBJ1-2
d_gene: NA
CDR3aa: CASSKTATDYGYTF
CDR3nt: TGCGCCAGCAGCAAAACCGCGACAGATTATGGCTACACCTTC

abundance: many
v_gene: TRBV12-3/TRBV12-4
j_gene: TRBJ2-3
d_gene: NA
CDR3aa: CASSLVGARESDTQYF
CDR3nt: TGTGCCAGCAGTTTAGTTGGAGCTAGGGAAAGCGATACGCAGTATTTT

abundance: many
v_gene: TRBV12-3/TRBV12-4
j_gene: TRBJ1-5
d_gene: TRBD1
CDR3aa: CASRGTGGLEPQHF
CDR3nt: TGTGCCAGCAGGGGGACAGGGGGGTTGGAGCCCCAGCATTTT

abundance: NA
v_gene: TRBV20-1
j_gene: TRBJ1-5
d_gene: TRBD1
CDR3aa: CSARYGTGRNQPQHF
CDR3nt: TGCAGTGCTAGATATGGGACAGGGCGGAATCAGCCCCAGCATTTT

abundance: many
v_gene: TRBV12-3/TRBV12-4
j_gene: TRBJ1-6
d_gene: TRBD1
CDR3aa: CASSSRQGVGSYNSPLHF
CDR3nt: TGTGCCAGCAGTTCACGACAGGGGGTCGGCTCCTATAATTCACCCCTCCACTTT

abundance: many
v_gene: TRBV12-3/TRBV12-4
j_gene: TRBJ2-7
d_gene: NA
CDR3aa: CASSFELRGGEQYF
CDR3nt: TGTGCCAGCAGTTTTGAACTCCGGGGTGGCGAGCAGTACTTC

abundance: many
v_gene: TRBV7-8
j_gene: TRBJ2-6
d_gene: NA
CDR3aa: CASRRDSSGANVLTF
CDR3nt: TGTGCCAGCAGGCGTGACAGCTCTGGGGCCAACGTCCTGACTTTC

abundance: NA
v_gene: TRBV28
j_gene: TRBJ2-3
d_gene: NA
CDR3aa: CASRGPGTDTQYF
CDR3nt: TGTGCCAGCAGAGGGCCGGGCACAGATACGCAGTATTTT

abundance: many
v_gene: TRBV10-2
j_gene: TRBJ2-1
d_gene: TRBD2
CDR3aa: CASSESKPGTSAYNEQFF
CDR3nt: TGCGCCAGCAGTGAGTCGAAACCAGGGACTAGCGCCTACAATGAGCAGTTCTTC

abundance: many
v_gene: TRBV29-1
j_gene: TRBJ2-7
d_gene: NA
CDR3aa: CSVEDLPGSRSEQYF
CDR3nt: TGCAGCGTTGAAGATCTTCCCGGGAGCCGAAGCGAGCAGTACTTC

abundance: many
v_gene: TRBV3-1
j_gene: TRBJ2-7
d_gene: TRBD2
CDR3aa: CASSPGLAGVYEQYF
CDR3nt: TGTGCCAGCAGTCCTGGACTAGCGGGGGTTTACGAGCAGTACTTC

abundance: many
v_gene: TRBV5-1
j_gene: TRBJ2-1
d_gene: TRBD2
CDR3aa: CASSPGLAFNEQFF
CDR3nt: TGCGCCAGCAGCCCGGGACTAGCCTTCAATGAGCAGTTCTTC

abundance: NA
v_gene: TRBV18
j_gene: TRBJ2-5
d_gene: NA
CDR3aa: CVSSPRGWETQYF
CDR3nt: TGTGTCAGCTCACCACGGGGCTGGGAGACCCAGTACTTC

abundance: few
v_gene: TRBV6-5
j_gene: TRBJ2-3
d_gene: NA
CDR3aa: CASRRGGTDTQYF
CDR3nt: TGTGCCAGCCGGCGCGGGGGCACAGATACGCAGTATTTT

abundance: many
v_gene: TRBV19
j_gene: TRBJ2-6
d_gene: NA
CDR3aa: CASSAHSLSGANVLTF
CDR3nt: TGTGCCAGTAGTGCCCACAGCCTCTCTGGGGCCAACGTCCTGACTTTC

abundance: few
v_gene: TRBV18
j_gene: TRBJ2-7
d_gene: NA
CDR3aa: CASSPQEQGYEQYF
CDR3nt: TGTGCCAGCTCACCACAGGAACAGGGCTACGAGCAGTACTTC